One sample yielded the 12 T cell receptor beta chains listed below, sequenced in a study of T cells in women clearing cervical HPV infection. Sequenced by immunoSEQ multiplex PCR; TCRdb stores in-frame clones only, minus some. The specimen's table records about 26,000 clones. Material for sequencing was blood buffy coat. These receptors were taken from a woman aged 18 to 69 with a cervical HPV16 infection that either progressed to CIN3+ or cleared (not recorded which).

About this clone itself: The CDR3 end is not reached by the read, which stops 3 residues before it; the germline J gene fills it in. The chain employs TRBV9 and TRBJ1-3, with 11 bases that match TRBD1. Looked up from germline, CDR1 is SGDLS and CDR2 is YYNGEE. Trimming cost V 2 bases and J 2 bases; bases outside gene matches: 0. The CDR3 length is 15 residues. The CDR3 sequence: CASSVGQGAGNTIYF. The part of the CDR3 DNA that was read is TGTGCCAGCAGCGTGGGACAGGGGGCTGGAAACACC. The full variable domain, completed using reference TRBV9 and TRBJ1-3, is DSGVTQTPKHLITATGQRVTLRCSPRSGDLSVYWYQQSLDQGLQFLIQYYNGEERAKGNILERFSAQQFPDLHSELNLSSLELGDSALYFCASSVGQGAGNTIYFGEGSWLTVV.

Comments on this clone: Read data end 3 residues before the CDR3 end; the end is taken from the germline J gene. This sequence joins TRBV19 and TRBJ2-7; 10 bases match TRBD1. The CDR3 extends over 14 amino acids. In germline, CDR1 is LNHDA, CDR2 SQIVND (reference sequence). V trimming: 5 bases; J trimming: 2 bases; junction bases outside the gene matches: 3. The covered CDR3 bases are TGTGCCAGTAGTTTCGGGACAGGGGCCTACGAG. It translates to CASSFGTGAYE. The whole CDR3 region reads CASSFGTGAYEQYF.

A note on this clone: The sequence runs out 3 residues before the end of the CDR3; the remainder is reconstructed from the germline J gene. The chain employs TRBV18 and TRBJ2-2, with D uncertain. CDR3 length: 16 amino acids. Germline CDR1 is KGHSH and CDR2 is LQKENI. The germline V and J ends were trimmed by 3 bases and 1 base, with 12 bases remaining between them. CDR3 region: CASSPDHRQNTGELFF. CDR3 DNA, as far as it was read: TGTGCCAGCTCACCCGACCATCGACAGAACACCGGGGAG.

Notes on this clone: The CDR3 extends 3 residues past the end of the read, so its final part is completed from the germline J gene. The chain employs TRBV20-1 and TRBJ1-2; 8 nucleotides line up with TRBD1. CDR3 size: 14 residues. Germline V gene lookup returns CDR1 DFQATT and CDR2 SNEGSKA (reference sequence). The CDR3 spells CSASSADRVDGYTF. CDR3 DNA (partial): TGCAGTGCTTCCTCGGCGGACAGGGTAGACGGC.

Of note for this clone: The read falls 3 residues short of the CDR3 end, and the missing part is taken from the germline J gene. The chain links TRBV7-2 to TRBJ2-7; 8 bases line up with TRBD1. Germline lookup yields CDR1 SGHTA and CDR2 FQGNSA. This CDR3 spans 15 amino acids. V dropped 5 bases and J dropped 2; count of bases not matched to a gene: 8. The CDR3 DNA, read in part, is TGTGCCAGCAGCCCCCGACAGGGGAGGACCTACGAG. It translates to CASSPRQGRTYE. The entire CDR3 protein is CASSPRQGRTYEQYF.

Turning to this clone: Read data end 3 residues before the CDR3 end; the end is taken from the germline J gene. V is TRBV7-2 and J is TRBJ1-4; weak D call: TRBD1 (6 bases). Germline values: CDR1 SGHTA, CDR2 FQGNSA. CDR3 length: 15 residues. The CDR3 reads CASSGTGLSDSPLFF. The CDR3 bases that were read are TGTGCCAGCAGCGGAACAGGGCTTTCGGACTCACCA.

Concerning this clone: The missing CDR3 end, 3 residues past where the read stops, is filled in from the germline J gene. The chain has TRBV29-1 and TRBJ2-3; weak D call: TRBD1 (5 bases). The CDR3 sequence is 15 residues long. Germline V gene data show CDR1 as SQVTM and CDR2 as ANQGSEA. The sequenced CDR3 bases are TGCAGCGTCAGTCCTCACGACAGACCCCAAGAGACG. Protein product: CSVSPHDRPQET. The whole CDR3 reads CSVSPHDRPQETQYF.

In regard to this clone: The CDR3 extends 3 residues past the end of the read, so its final part is completed from the germline J gene. The V and J genes are TRBV2 and TRBJ1-3; 7 nucleotides match TRBD1. CDR3 length: 15 residues. Germline-derived CDR1 and CDR2 are SNHLY and FYNNEI. The V and J ends lost 5 bases and 4 bases, in that order; junction bases with no gene match: 8. CDR3 sequence reads: CASSTDRVSGNTIYF. The DNA read from the CDR3 is TGTGCCAGCAGTACAGACAGGGTCTCCGGAAACACC.

Worth noting for this clone: The read halts 3 residues ahead of the CDR3 end, with the missing end drawn from the germline J gene. J is TRBJ2-1 and V is TRBV5-1; 7 bases match TRBD2. The V gene end was trimmed by 1 base and the J gene end by 6 bases; junction bases not matched to a gene: 1. The CDR3 length is 13 residues. Germline CDR1 is SGHRS and CDR2 is YFSETQ. The CDR3 DNA, read in part, is TGCGCCAGCAGCTTGTCTAGCGGCAATGAG. Translating gives CASSLSSGNE. The full-length CDR3 reads as CASSLSSGNEQFF. Full variable domain (rest looked up from reference TRBV5-1 and TRBJ2-1): KAGVTQTPRYLIKTRGQQVTLSCSPISGHRSVSWYQQTPGQGLQFLFEYFSETQRNKGNFPGRFSGRQFSNSRSEMNVSTLELGDSALYLCASSLSSGNEQFFGPGTRLTVL.

A note on this clone: The observed sequence ends 3 residues before the CDR3 terminus, with the missing tail filled in from the germline J gene. The rearrangement uses TRBV30 and TRBJ2-3; D may be TRBD1 or TRBD2 (6 bases each). Germline assignment: CDR1 GTSNPN and CDR2 SVGIG (reference sequence). The CDR3 covers 14 residues. V lost 4 bases, J lost 0 bases, and 11 bases lay in between. The part of the CDR3 DNA that was read is TGTGCCTGGAAGGAGGGGGTGAGCACAGATACG. It encodes CAWKEGVSTDT. The whole CDR3 protein is CAWKEGVSTDTQYF.

In regard to this clone: The observed sequence ends 3 residues before the CDR3 terminus, with the missing tail filled in from the germline J gene. The chain is built from TRBV6-2 or TRBV6-3 and TRBJ2-7; D perhaps matches TRBD1 (5 bases). V gave up 8 bases and J gave up 6 bases, with 20 bases separating them. The CDR3 has 14 residues. CDR1 is MNHEY and CDR2 is SVGEGT in the germline V gene. CDR3 amino acids: CASLTATSGREQYF. The covered CDR3 bases are TGTGCCAGCCTAACCGCCACCTCAGGGCGCGAG.

Concerning this clone: The read ends 3 residues before the CDR3 terminus; that terminus is restored from the germline J gene. The rearrangement uses TRBV20-1 and TRBJ1-4; 8 nucleotides align to TRBD1. Looked up from germline, CDR1 is DFQATT and CDR2 is SNEGSKA (reference sequence). The CDR3 runs 16 residues. CDR3 loop: CSARGLQGVYNSPLFF. The covered CDR3 bases are TGCAGTGCTAGAGGCCTACAGGGGGTCTATAATTCACCA.